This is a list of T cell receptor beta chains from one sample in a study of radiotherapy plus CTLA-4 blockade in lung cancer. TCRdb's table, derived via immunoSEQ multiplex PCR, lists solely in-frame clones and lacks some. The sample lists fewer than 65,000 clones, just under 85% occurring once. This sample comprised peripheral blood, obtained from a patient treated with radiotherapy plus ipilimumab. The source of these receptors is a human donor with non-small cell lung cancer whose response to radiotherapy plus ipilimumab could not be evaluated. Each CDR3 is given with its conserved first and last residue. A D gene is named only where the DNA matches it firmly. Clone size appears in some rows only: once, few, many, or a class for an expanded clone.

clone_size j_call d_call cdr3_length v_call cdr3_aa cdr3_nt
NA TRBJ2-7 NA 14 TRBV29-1 CSVSPGLDSYEQYF TGCAGCGTTTCGCCAGGGCTAGATTCCTACGAGCAGTACTTC
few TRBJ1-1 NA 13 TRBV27 CASSVLQGSEAFF TGTGCCAGCAGTGTCTTACAGGGATCGGAAGCTTTCTTT
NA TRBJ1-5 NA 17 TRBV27 CASSPRTDYNSNQPQHF TGTGCCAGCAGTCCCAGGACAGACTATAATAGCAATCAGCCCCAGCATTTT
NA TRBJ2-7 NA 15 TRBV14 CASSQSSGLFYEQYF TGTGCCAGCAGCCAGAGCAGCGGACTCTTCTACGAGCAGTACTTC
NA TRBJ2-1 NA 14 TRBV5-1 CASSLVAGANEQFF TGCGCCAGCAGCTTGGTAGCTGGGGCCAATGAGCAGTTCTTC
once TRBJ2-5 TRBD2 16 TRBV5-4 CASSSPSASGRETQYF TGTGCCAGCAGCTCCCCGTCGGCTAGCGGGAGAGAGACCCAGTACTTC
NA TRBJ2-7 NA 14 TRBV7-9 CASREGGNSYEQYF TGTGCCTCCCGGGAAGGAGGGAATTCCTACGAGCAGTACTTC
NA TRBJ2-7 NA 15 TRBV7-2 CASSLGPYTSYEQYF TGTGCCAGCAGCTTAGGCCCTTATACTTCCTACGAGCAGTACTTC
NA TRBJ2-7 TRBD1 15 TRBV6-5 CASSYYPTGNYEQYF TGTGCCAGCAGTTATTATCCGACAGGGAACTACGAGCAGTACTTC
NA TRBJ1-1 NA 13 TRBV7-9 CASSSLSGTEAFF TGTGCCAGCAGCTCGCTCTCGGGGACTGAAGCTTTCTTT
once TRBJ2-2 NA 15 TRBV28 CASGLGQLLTGELFF TGTGCCAGCGGCCTAGGACAGCTTCTCACCGGGGAGCTGTTTTTT
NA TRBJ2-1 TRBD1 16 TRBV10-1 CASSDQGQGVYNEQFF TGCGCCAGCAGTGATCAGGGACAGGGGGTCTACAATGAGCAGTTCTTC
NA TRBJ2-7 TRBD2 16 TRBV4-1 CASSQDAAGGPYEQYF TGCGCCAGCAGCCAAGATGCGGCGGGGGGGCCCTACGAGCAGTACTTC
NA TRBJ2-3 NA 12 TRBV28 CASSSQVDTQYF TGTGCCAGCAGTTCGCAGGTAGATACGCAGTATTTT
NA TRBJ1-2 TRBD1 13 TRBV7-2 CASSLDRSYGYTF TGTGCCAGCAGCTTGGACAGGTCCTATGGCTACACCTTC
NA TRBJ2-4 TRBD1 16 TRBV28 CASSVPTGGTKNIQYF TGTGCCAGCAGTGTCCCGACAGGGGGGACCAAAAACATTCAGTACTTC
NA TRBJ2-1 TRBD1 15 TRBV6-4 CASSERGGLYNEQFF TGTGCCAGCAGCGAACGAGGGGGCTTGTACAATGAGCAGTTCTTC
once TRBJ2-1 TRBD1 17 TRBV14 CASSPHLGQGRGNEQFF TGTGCCAGCAGCCCTCATCTTGGACAGGGAAGAGGCAATGAGCAGTTCTTC
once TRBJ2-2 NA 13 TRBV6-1 CASLPAPAGELFF TGTGCCAGCCTCCCTGCCCCAGCCGGGGAGCTGTTTTTT
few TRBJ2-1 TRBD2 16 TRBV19 CASSTQGLAPYNEQFF TGTGCCAGTAGTACTCAGGGACTAGCGCCCTACAATGAGCAGTTCTTC
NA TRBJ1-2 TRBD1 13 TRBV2 CASILDRGHGYTF TGTGCCAGCATTCTGGACAGGGGTCATGGCTACACCTTC
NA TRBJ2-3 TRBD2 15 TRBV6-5 CASSLIAGPQDTQYF TGTGCCAGCAGCTTAATAGCGGGGCCCCAGGATACGCAGTATTTT